The 10 T cell receptor beta chains presented below share a single source sample, sequenced in a study of T cells in Graves' hyperthyroidism and ophthalmopathy. The TCR beta CDR3 regions underwent amplification using RNA transcripts as the source. First-round RT-PCR of the TCR CDR3 relied on the HTBI primer set. A single record per CDR3 protein comes from TCRdb applying MiXCR to the multiplex PCR reads. The repertoire includes fewer than 650,000 distinct CDR3 sequences, 14% of them detected once, and around 13% sits in the top ten. The sequenced sample consisted of blood. The origin of the receptors is a woman between 35 and 50 years old with Graves' hyperthyroidism.

This clonotype was counted ten times or more. The J gene is TRBJ2-5, the V gene TRBV3-1, with 8 bases identical to TRBD1. With V trimmed by 0 bases and J by 4 bases, 4 bases remained unmatched. This CDR3 spans 15 amino acids. Germline V gene sequence: CDR1 LGHDT, CDR2 YNNKEL (reference sequence). CDR3 residues: CASSQDVTGGETQYF. CDR3 bases: TGTGCCAGCAGCCAAGATGTTACAGGGGGAGAGACCCAGTACTTC.

This clonotype occurred many times. This sequence joins TRBV7-2 and TRBJ2-1, with D unclear. Trimming stripped 1 base from V and 4 bases from J, with 11 bases between. CDR3 size: 15 residues. Germline V gene data show CDR1 as SGHTA and CDR2 as FQGNSA. CDR3 residues: CASSLGADRYNEQFF. In DNA form, the CDR3 reads TGTGCCAGCAGCTTAGGGGCGGATAGATACAATGAGCAGTTCTTC.

This clonotype was observed many times. The chain is built from TRBV11-2 and TRBJ2-2; a possible D gene is TRBD2 (5 bases). The CDR3 contains 14 residues. CDR1 SGHAT and CDR2 FQNNGV come from the germline V gene. The V end was cut by 2 bases, the J end by 6 bases, with 10 bases between. CDR3 sequence reads: CASSLMDWAGELFF. The CDR3 DNA reads TGTGCCAGCAGCTTAATGGACTGGGCCGGGGAGCTGTTTTTT.

The rearrangement links TRBV19 to TRBJ2-1; 7 positions agree with TRBD2. The germline CDR1 and CDR2 sequences are LNHDA and SQIVND (reference sequence). The length of the CDR3 is 15 residues. J was trimmed by 5 bases and V by 6 bases; bases with no gene match: 10. The CDR3 DNA follows: TGTGCCAGTAGAACCACCGGGACTACAAACAATGAGCAGTTCTTC. Its translation: CASRTTGTTNNEQFF.

This clonotype was observed a few times. CDR3 loop: CSARDPVSSYNEQFF. The CDR3 coding sequence is TGCAGTGCTAGAGATCCGGTAAGCTCCTACAATGAGCAGTTCTTC. The gene calls are TRBV20-1 and TRBJ2-1; the D is unclear. Germline CDR1 reads DFQATT; CDR2 reads SNEGSKA (reference sequence). The ends were cut back, 0 bases at V and 0 bases at J, with 9 bases in the middle. This CDR3 contains 15 residues.

This clonotype was seen many times. In DNA, the CDR3 is TGTGCCAGCAGTTTCCGTGGGACAGGGCTCTCCTACGAGCAGTACTTC. Translation gives CASSFRGTGLSYEQYF. The chain couples TRBV12-3 or TRBV12-4 to TRBJ2-7, with 9 bases aligning to TRBD1. The CDR3 sequence is 16 residues long. After removal of 3 bases from V and 0 bases from J, the junction contained 6 bases not matched to a gene.

The V call is TRBV7-2, the J call TRBJ2-5; D possibly corresponds to TRBD2 (5 bases). This CDR3 has 14 amino acids. Germline V lookup: CDR1 SGHTA, CDR2 FQGNSA. V dropped 1 base and J dropped 5 bases, with 11 bases sitting between them. CDR3 nucleotide sequence: TGTGCCAGCAGCTTAGATGCTAGCCTGGAGACCCAGTACTTC. Translated, it gives CASSLDASLETQYF.

The sample holds many counts of this clonotype. The junction differs from germline at one of its ends, possibly a read error. The rearrangement joins TRBV6-1 to TRBJ1-1; D gene uncertain. The CDR3 runs to 13 residues. Germline CDR1 and CDR2: MNHNS and SASEGT. The DNA of the CDR3 is TGTGCCAGCATTGAAAGCTTGAACACTGAAGCTTTCTTT. Translation: CASIESLNTEAFF.

Ten or more counts support this clonotype. V gene TRBV12-5 combines with J gene TRBJ2-7, with 8 bases fitting TRBD2. V was pared by 7 bases and J by 3 bases, with 11 bases of the junction left unmatched. This CDR3 is built from 15 residues. Per germline, CDR1 LGHNT and CDR2 FRNRAP. Written as DNA, the CDR3 is TGTGCTAGTGCCGTGGGGCGAGCGGGAGTCTACGAGCAGTACTTC. It is translated as CASAVGRAGVYEQYF.

Ten or more counts support this clonotype. The rearrangement uses TRBV2 and TRBJ2-3; D is perhaps TRBD2 (6 bases). The germline V gene has CDR1 SNHLY and CDR2 FYNNEI. This CDR3 has 16 residues. V was pared by 2 bases and J by 6 bases, with 18 bases between. The CDR3 loop reads CASSETPTGRSDTQYF. CDR3 nucleotide sequence: TGTGCCAGCAGTGAAACCCCTACCGGGAGATCGGATACGCAGTATTTT.